This T cell receptor (beta chain) was documented in a study of T cell repertoires in cytomegalovirus infection (dated by TCRdb to between 2017 and 2020). Broadly, across the study: Donor HLA type was relevant to the analysis, because carriage of CMV infection together with the matching HLA type was indicated by public TCR beta signatures. General conclusions and limits of the study: In both this cohort and an independent roughly 330-donor cohort, the cumulative frequency of public TCR beta family members distinguished carriers of CMV infection plus the relevant HLA type. In the ex vivo response, HLA-C-restricted CMV-specific TCR beta clonotypes were dominant, and in two of eight donors the single most frequent clonotype came from this HLA-C-restricted group.

This clonotype has only a few counts. The antigen this receptor binds is unknown. The record has no base qualities; no much larger clone is one base away. According to the germline V gene, CDR1 reads SQVTM and CDR2 reads ANQGSEA. The V and J ends are trimmed by 8 bases and 2 bases, leaving 26 bases between them. The CDR3 has 17 amino acids, counting the end cysteine and phenylalanine. Only the CDR3 DNA is retained, 51 bases long and in frame from the first base. Sequencing relied on an Illumina HiSeq 1500. TCRdb ran its own pipeline on the public reads, namely fastp trimming at Q25 and MiXCR clone calling, and kept in-frame beta chains. One record per CDR3 amino acid sequence lists the most common genes and DNA. For this sample the table gives roughly 250,000 distinct CDR3 sequences, of which under 25% were detected only once. 18% of the sample is in the top ten clones.

This TCR derives from a human donor in good health (CMV status not recorded). Some clones in this sample may be carry-over from other donors' samples. The V gene is TRBV29-1 and the J gene is TRBJ2-3; D gene: possibly TRBD1, on 6 matching bases. Sequencing was performed on CD8+ T cells from PBMCs. The CDR3 loop reads CSSTGRGDASITDTQYF. The nucleotide sequence is TGCAGCTCAACCGGCAGGGGCGATGCCTCTATCACAGATACGCAGTATTTT.